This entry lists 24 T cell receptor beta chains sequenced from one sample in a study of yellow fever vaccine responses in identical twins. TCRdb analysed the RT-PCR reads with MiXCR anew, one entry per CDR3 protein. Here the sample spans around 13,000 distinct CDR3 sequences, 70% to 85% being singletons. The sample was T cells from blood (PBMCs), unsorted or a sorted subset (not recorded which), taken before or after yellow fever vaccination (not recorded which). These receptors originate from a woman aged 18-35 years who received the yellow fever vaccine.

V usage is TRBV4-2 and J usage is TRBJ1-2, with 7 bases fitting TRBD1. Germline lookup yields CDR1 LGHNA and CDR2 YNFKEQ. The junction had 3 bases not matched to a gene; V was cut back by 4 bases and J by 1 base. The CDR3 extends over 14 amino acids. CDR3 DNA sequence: TGTGCCAGCAGCCCTGGGGACAGTAACTATGGCTACACCTTC. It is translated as CASSPGDSNYGYTF.

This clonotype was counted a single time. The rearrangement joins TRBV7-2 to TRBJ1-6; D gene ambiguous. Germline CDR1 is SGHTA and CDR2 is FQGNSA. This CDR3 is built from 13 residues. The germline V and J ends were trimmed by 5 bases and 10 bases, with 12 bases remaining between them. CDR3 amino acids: CASSLGFRSPLHF. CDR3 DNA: TGTGCCAGCAGCCTAGGGTTCCGATCACCCCTCCACTTT.

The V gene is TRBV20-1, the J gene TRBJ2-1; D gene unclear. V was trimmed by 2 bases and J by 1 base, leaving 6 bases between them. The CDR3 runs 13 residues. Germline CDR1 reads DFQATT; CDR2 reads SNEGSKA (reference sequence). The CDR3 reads CSARPLSYNEQFF. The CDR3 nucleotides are TGCAGTGCTAGACCCCTTTCCTACAATGAGCAGTTCTTC.

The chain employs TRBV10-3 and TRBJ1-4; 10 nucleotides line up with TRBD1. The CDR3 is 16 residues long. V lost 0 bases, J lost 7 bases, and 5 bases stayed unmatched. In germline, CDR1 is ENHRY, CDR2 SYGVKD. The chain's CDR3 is CAISESGGTGVEKLFF. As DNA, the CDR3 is TGTGCCATCAGTGAGTCAGGTGGGACAGGGGTTGAAAAACTGTTTTTT.

For the CDR3, the DNA is TGTGCCAGCTCACCTACGATGGGGTCCCAGTACTTC. It is translated as CASSPTMGSQYF. The chain combines TRBV18 with TRBJ2-5; D gene unclear. The V gene lost 3 bases and the J gene lost 9 bases, with 11 bases spanning the gap. The CDR3 has 12 residues. Germline lookup yields CDR1 KGHSH and CDR2 LQKENI.

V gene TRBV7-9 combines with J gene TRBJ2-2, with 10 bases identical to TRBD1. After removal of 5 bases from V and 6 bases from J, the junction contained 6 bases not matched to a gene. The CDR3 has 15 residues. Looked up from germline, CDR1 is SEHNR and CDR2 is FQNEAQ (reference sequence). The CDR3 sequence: CASSPTGGSPGELFF. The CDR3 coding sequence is TGTGCCAGCAGCCCGACAGGGGGCAGCCCCGGGGAGCTGTTTTTT.

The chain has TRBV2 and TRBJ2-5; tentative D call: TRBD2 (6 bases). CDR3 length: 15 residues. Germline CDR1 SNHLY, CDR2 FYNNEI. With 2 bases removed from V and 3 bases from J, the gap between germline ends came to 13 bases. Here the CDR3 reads CASSEYFSGKETQYF. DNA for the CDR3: TGTGCCAGCAGTGAATACTTTAGCGGTAAAGAGACCCAGTACTTC.

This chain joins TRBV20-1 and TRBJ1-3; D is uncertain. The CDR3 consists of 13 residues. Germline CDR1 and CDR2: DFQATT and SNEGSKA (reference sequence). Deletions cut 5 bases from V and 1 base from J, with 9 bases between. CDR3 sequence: CSALRVSGNTIYF. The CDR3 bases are TGCAGTGCTCTCCGGGTTTCTGGAAACACCATATATTTT.

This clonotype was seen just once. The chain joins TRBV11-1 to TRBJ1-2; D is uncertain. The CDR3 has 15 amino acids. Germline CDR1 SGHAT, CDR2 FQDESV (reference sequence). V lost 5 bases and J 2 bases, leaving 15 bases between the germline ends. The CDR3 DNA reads TGTGCCAGCAGCCTGCCAGCTGGCGACAACTATGGCTACACCTTC. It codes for CASSLPAGDNYGYTF.

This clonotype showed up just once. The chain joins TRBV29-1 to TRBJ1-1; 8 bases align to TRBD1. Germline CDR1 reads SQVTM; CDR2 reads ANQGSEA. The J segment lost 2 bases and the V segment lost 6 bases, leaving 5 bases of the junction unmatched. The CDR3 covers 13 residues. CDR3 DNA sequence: TGCAGCGTGGGGCAGGGGGCCAACACTGAAGCTTTCTTT. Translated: CSVGQGANTEAFF. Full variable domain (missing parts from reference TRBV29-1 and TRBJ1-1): SAVISQKPSRDICQRGTSLTIQCQVDSQVTMMFWYRQQPGQSLTLIATANQGSEATYESGFVIDKFPISRPNLTFSTLTVSNMSPEDSSIYLCSVGQGANTEAFFGQGTRLTVV.

The CDR3 here is CASSIGIGQVSNYGYTF. The CDR3 nucleotides read TGTGCCAGTAGTATAGGTATTGGACAGGTTTCAAACTATGGCTACACCTTC. The chain is built from TRBV19 and TRBJ1-2; 7 nucleotides align to TRBD1. CDR1 is LNHDA and CDR2 is SQIVND in the germline V gene (reference sequence). Germline trimming cut 1 base from V and 2 bases from J; bases unmatched to any gene: 10. CDR3 size: 17 residues.

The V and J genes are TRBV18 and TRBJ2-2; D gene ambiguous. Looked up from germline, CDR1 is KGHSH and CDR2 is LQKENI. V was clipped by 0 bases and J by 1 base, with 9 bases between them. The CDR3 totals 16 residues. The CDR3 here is CASSPPSTRNTGELFF. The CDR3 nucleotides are TGTGCCAGCTCACCACCCTCGACACGGAACACCGGGGAGCTGTTTTTT.

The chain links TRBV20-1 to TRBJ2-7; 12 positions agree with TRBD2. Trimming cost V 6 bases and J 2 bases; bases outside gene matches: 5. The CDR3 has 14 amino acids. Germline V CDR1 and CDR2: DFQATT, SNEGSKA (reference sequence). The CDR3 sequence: CSAPGLAGTYEQYF. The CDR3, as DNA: TGCAGTGCACCCGGACTAGCGGGGACCTACGAGCAGTACTTC.

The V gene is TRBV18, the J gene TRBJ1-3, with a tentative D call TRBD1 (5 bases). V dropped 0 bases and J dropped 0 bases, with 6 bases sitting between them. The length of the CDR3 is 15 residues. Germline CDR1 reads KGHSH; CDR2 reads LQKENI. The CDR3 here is CASSPPRGSGNTIYF. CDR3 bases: TGTGCCAGCTCACCACCGAGGGGCTCTGGAAACACCATATATTTT.

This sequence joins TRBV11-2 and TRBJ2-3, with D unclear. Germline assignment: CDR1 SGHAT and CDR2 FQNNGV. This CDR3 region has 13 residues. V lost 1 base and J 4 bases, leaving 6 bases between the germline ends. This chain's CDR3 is CASSLVRPDTQYF. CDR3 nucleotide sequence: TGTGCCAGCAGCTTAGTTCGGCCAGATACGCAGTATTTT. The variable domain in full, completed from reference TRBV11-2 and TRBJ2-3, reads EAGVAQSPRYKIIEKRQSVAFWCNPISGHATLYWYQQILGQGPKLLIQFQNNGVVDDSQLPKDRFSAERLKGVDSTLKIQPAKLEDSAVYLCASSLVRPDTQYFGPGTRLTVL.

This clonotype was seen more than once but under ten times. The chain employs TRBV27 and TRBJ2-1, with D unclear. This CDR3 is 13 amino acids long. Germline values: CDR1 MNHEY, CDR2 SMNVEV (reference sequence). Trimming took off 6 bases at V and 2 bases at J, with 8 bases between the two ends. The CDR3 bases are TGTGCCAGCAGGGAAAACACCTACAATGAGCAGTTCTTC. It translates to CASRENTYNEQFF.

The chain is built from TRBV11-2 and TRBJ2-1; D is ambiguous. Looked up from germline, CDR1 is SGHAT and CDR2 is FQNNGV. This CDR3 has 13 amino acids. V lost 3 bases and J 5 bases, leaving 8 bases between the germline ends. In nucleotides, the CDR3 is TGTGCCAGCAGCTTTTCTAGAGACAATGAGCAGTTCTTC. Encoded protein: CASSFSRDNEQFF.

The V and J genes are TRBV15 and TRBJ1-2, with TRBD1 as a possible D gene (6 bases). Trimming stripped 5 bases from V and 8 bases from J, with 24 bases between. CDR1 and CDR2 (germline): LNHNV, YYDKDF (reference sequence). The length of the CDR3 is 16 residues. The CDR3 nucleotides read TGTGCCACCAGCGGTACGCAGACTCACAGGGTGGGCGGCTACACCTTC. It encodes CATSGTQTHRVGGYTF.

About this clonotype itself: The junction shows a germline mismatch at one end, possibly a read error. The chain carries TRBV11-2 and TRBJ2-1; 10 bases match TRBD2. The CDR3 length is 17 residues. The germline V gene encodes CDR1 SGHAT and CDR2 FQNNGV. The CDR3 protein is CANSSRSGGGSYNEQFF. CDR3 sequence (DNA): TGTGCCAACAGCTCGCGGAGCGGGGGGGGCTCCTACAATGAGCAGTTCTTC. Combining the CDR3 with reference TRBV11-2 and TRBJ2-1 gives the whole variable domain EAGVAQSPRYKIIEKRQSVAFWCNPISGHATLYWYQQILGQGPKLLIQFQNNGVVDDSQLPKDRFSAERLKGVDSTLKIQPAKLEDSAVYLCANSSRSGGGSYNEQFFGPGTRLTVL.

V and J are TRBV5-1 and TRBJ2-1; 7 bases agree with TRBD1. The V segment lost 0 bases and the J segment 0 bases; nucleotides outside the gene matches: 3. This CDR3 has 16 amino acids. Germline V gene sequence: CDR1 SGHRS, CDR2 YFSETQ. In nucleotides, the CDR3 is TGCGCCAGCAGCTTGGTGGCAGGGGGCTCCTACAATGAGCAGTTCTTC. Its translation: CASSLVAGGSYNEQFF.

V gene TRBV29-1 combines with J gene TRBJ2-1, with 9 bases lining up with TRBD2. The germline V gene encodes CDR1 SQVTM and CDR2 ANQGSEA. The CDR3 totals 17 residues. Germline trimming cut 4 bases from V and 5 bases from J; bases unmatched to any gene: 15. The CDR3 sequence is CSVGAWAGGPQNNEQFF. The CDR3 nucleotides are TGCAGCGTTGGCGCGTGGGCGGGAGGGCCCCAGAACAATGAGCAGTTCTTC.

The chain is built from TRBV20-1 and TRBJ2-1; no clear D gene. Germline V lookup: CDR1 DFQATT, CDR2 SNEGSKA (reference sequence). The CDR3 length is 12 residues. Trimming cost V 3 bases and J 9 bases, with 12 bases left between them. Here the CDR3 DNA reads TGCAGTGCTAGCCCTCCCAAACCTGAGCAGTTCTTC. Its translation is CSASPPKPEQFF.

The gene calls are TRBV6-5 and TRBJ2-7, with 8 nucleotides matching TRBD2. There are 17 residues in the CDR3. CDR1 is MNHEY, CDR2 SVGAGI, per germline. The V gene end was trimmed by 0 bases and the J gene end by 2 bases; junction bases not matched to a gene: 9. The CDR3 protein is CASSYSGPGGGTYEQYF. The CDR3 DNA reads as TGTGCCAGCAGTTACTCAGGGCCCGGGGGGGGGACCTACGAGCAGTACTTC.

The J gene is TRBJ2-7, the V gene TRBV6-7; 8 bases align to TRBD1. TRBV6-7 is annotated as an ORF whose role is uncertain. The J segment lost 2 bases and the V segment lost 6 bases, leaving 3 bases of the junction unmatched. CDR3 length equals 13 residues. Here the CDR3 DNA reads TGTGCCAGCAGCGGGACAGGAACCTACGAGCAGTACGTC. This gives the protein CASSGTGTYEQYV.